This TCR beta chain was recovered during a study of blood T cell repertoires in COVID-19. About the study: The samples span acute and convalescent COVID-19 from the United States, Italy and Spain. PBMCs, B-cell-depleted T cells, or T cells were the source of the cDNA or gDNA that made up the material.

Original processing methods: Counts of nucleated cells, estimated from reference gene primer amplification, were obtained. The assay was immunoSEQ multiplex PCR, and TCRdb's table has in-frame clones only and misses some. The V and J calls and clone size were taken over from that table, and D and trimming were inferred from the DNA. This table has about 100,000 clones, around 85% appearing once. This clone was observed once. V lost 1 base to trimming and J lost 5 bases; unmatched junction nucleotides: 7. Germline V gene sequence: CDR1 SGHTA, CDR2 FQGNSA. This CDR3 is 16 amino acids long. V gene TRBV7-2 combines with J gene TRBJ2-7, with 11 bases lining up with TRBD2. Sequenced: peripheral blood. This clonotype was obtained from a woman in her sixties or seventies with active or convalescent COVID-19. The CDR3 region is CASSLVGGTSGHEQYF. The CDR3 coding sequence is TGTGCCAGCAGCTTAGTTGGAGGGACTAGCGGCCACGAGCAGTACTTC.